This entry lists 14 T cell receptor beta chains sequenced from one sample in a study of cytomegalovirus exposure and HLA in healthy donors. The PCR employed 60 Vbeta primers together with 13 Jbeta primers. Some clones are missing from TCRdb's copy, which holds only in-frame ones; the method was immunoSEQ multiplex PCR. The sample carries about 120,000 clones, around 73% recorded once. Sequencing was performed on PBMCs. The receptors shown here come from a man aged 30 to 39 in good health and CMV-seropositive.

The chain has TRBV11-2 and TRBJ2-1; D is perhaps TRBD2 (7 bases). Germline assignment: CDR1 SGHAT and CDR2 FQNNGV. The CDR3 extends over 19 amino acids. The germline V and J ends were trimmed by 1 base and 3 bases, with 22 bases remaining between them. DNA for the CDR3: TGTGCCAGCAGCTTAGTAGGGGGGGGCAGGGGTATGATCTACAATGAGCAGTTCTTC. It translates to CASSLVGGGRGMIYNEQFF.

The V call is TRBV28, the J call TRBJ1-2; a weak D match, TRBD1 (5 bases). Trimming took off 6 bases at V and 7 bases at J, with 15 bases between the two ends. Germline V gene data show CDR1 as MDHEN and CDR2 as SYDVKM. The CDR3 covers 13 residues. CDR3 sequence: CASRGQLGGGYTF. The CDR3 DNA reads as TGTGCCAGCAGAGGACAACTCGGCGGTGGCTACACCTTC.

V is TRBV11-2 and J is TRBJ2-5; 7 bases fit TRBD1. CDR1 is SGHAT and CDR2 is FQNNGV in the germline V gene. With V trimmed by 5 bases and J by 2 bases, 2 bases remained unmatched. The length of the CDR3 is 13 residues. CDR3 bases: TGTGCCAGCAGCCGGACAGGACAAGAGACCCAGTACTTC. Protein product: CASSRTGQETQYF.

V usage is TRBV6-1 and J usage is TRBJ2-6; weak D call: TRBD2 (6 bases). V was shortened by 8 bases and J by 0 bases, with 11 bases between the two germline ends. CDR1 and CDR2 from the germline V gene are MNHNS and SASEGT. The CDR3 has 15 amino acids. CDR3 residues: CASEDGSSGANVLTF. CDR3 bases: TGTGCCAGCGAGGACGGGAGCTCTGGGGCCAACGTCCTGACTTTC.

V gene TRBV29-1 combines with J gene TRBJ2-5; 7 positions match TRBD1. The CDR3 is made up of 12 amino acids. After removal of 6 bases from V and 4 bases from J, the junction contained 5 bases not matched to a gene. Germline V lookup: CDR1 SQVTM, CDR2 ANQGSEA. CDR3 residues: CSVATGPETQYF. The CDR3 DNA follows: TGCAGCGTCGCGACAGGGCCAGAGACCCAGTACTTC.

The rearrangement uses TRBV19 and TRBJ2-1; 15 bases line up with TRBD2. The CDR3 covers 16 residues. Per germline, CDR1 LNHDA and CDR2 SQIVND (reference sequence). J gave up 10 bases and V 5 bases, and 9 bases lay outside the gene matches. The CDR3 here is CASSRRTSGRAGEQFF. The CDR3 DNA follows: TGTGCCAGTAGTCGCCGGACTAGCGGGAGGGCCGGCGAGCAGTTCTTC.

The gene calls are TRBV4-3 and TRBJ2-7, with 10 bases that match TRBD2. V trimming: 4 bases; J trimming: 1 base; junction bases outside the gene matches: 4. This CDR3 region has 15 residues. Per germline, CDR1 LGHNA and CDR2 YSLEER. CDR3 nucleotides: TGCGCCAGCAGCCGAGGACTAGCGGCGTCCTACGAGCAGTACTTC. Encoded protein: CASSRGLAASYEQYF.

The chain combines TRBV7-2 with TRBJ1-2; 9 bases are shared with TRBD1. This CDR3 contains 17 residues. Germline V lookup: CDR1 SGHTA, CDR2 FQGNSA. V lost 5 bases and J lost 6; bases outside the gene matches: 16. As DNA, the CDR3 is TGTGCCAGCAGCCCGAGCCTAACAGGGGGCCGGATGAATGGCTACACCTTC. Translating gives CASSPSLTGGRMNGYTF.

The J gene is TRBJ2-7, the V gene TRBV9, with a tentative D call TRBD2 (6 bases). Between the trimmed V and J ends, which lost 3 bases and 6 bases, there was a span of 16 bases. CDR1 is SGDLS, CDR2 YYNGEE, per germline. The CDR3 covers 14 residues. The CDR3 coding sequence is TGTGCCAGCAGCGCCGATCGGGAGTCCGCCGAGCAGTACTTC. As protein: CASSADRESAEQYF.

The chain has TRBV10-3 and TRBJ1-1; D is undetermined. The germline V gene encodes CDR1 ENHRY and CDR2 SYGVKD. V was pared by 4 bases and J by 1 base, with 10 bases between. This CDR3 region has 14 residues. The CDR3 loop reads CAISVLQKNTEAFF. The CDR3 coding sequence is TGTGCCATCAGTGTTTTACAAAAGAACACTGAAGCTTTCTTT.

The chain links TRBV5-1 to TRBJ2-1; 9 bases line up with TRBD2. CDR1 is SGHRS and CDR2 is YFSETQ in the germline V gene. The CDR3 runs 17 residues. The junction had 11 bases not matched to a gene; V was cut back by 5 bases and J by 2 bases. CDR3 loop: CASRPGTSSITYNEQFF. The CDR3 DNA sequence: TGCGCCAGCAGGCCCGGGACTAGCAGCATTACCTACAATGAGCAGTTCTTC.

The rearrangement joins TRBV18 to TRBJ2-7; D possibly corresponds to TRBD2 (6 bases). Germline V gene data show CDR1 as KGHSH and CDR2 as LQKENI. The CDR3 has 15 amino acids. V was cut by 3 bases and J by 3 bases, with 15 bases left in between. CDR3: CASSPRAGGNYEQYF. The DNA of the CDR3 is TGTGCCAGCTCACCGCGGGCAGGAGGGAACTACGAGCAGTACTTC. Looking up the rest from reference TRBV18 and TRBJ2-7 gives the full variable domain: NAGVMQNPRHLVRRRGQEARLRCSPMKGHSHVYWYRQLPEEGLKFMVYLQKENIIDESGMPKERFSAEFPKEGPSILRIQQVVRGDSAAYFCASSPRAGGNYEQYFGPGTRLTVT.

This chain links TRBV9 with TRBJ2-7; 9 bases fit TRBD2. The CDR3 length is 14 residues. V lost 3 bases and J lost 3; bases outside the gene matches: 4. Germline-derived CDR1 and CDR2 are SGDLS and YYNGEE. This chain's CDR3 is CASSGTTSGYEQYF. CDR3 sequence (DNA): TGTGCCAGCAGCGGAACGACTAGCGGCTACGAGCAGTACTTC. The whole variable domain, filled in from reference TRBV9 and TRBJ2-7, reads DSGVTQTPKHLITATGQRVTLRCSPRSGDLSVYWYQQSLDQGLQFLIQYYNGEERAKGNILERFSAQQFPDLHSELNLSSLELGDSALYFCASSGTTSGYEQYFGPGTRLTVT.

V usage is TRBV27 and J usage is TRBJ2-6; 9 bases are shared with TRBD1. The CDR3 spans 17 residues. V lost 4 bases to trimming and J lost 1 base; unmatched junction nucleotides: 5. Germline V CDR1 and CDR2: MNHEY, SMNVEV (reference sequence). The CDR3 DNA is TGTGCCAGCAGTTCCACCGGGACAGGGTCTGGGGCCAACGTCCTGACTTTC. It specifies CASSSTGTGSGANVLTF.